This record looks at one T cell receptor beta chain sequence and its context. The data belong to a study of blood T cell repertoires in COVID-19. Study in general: Collection of acute and convalescent COVID-19 samples took place in the United States, Italy and Spain. In each case, the material was cDNA or gDNA derived from T cells, B-cell-depleted T cells, or PBMCs.

The ends lost 5 bases at V and 0 bases at J; junction bases unmatched: 6. Germline V lookup: CDR1 SGHVS, CDR2 FQNEAQ. The length of the CDR3 is 15 residues. In the study's own analysis: Nucleated cell counts were estimated from reference gene primer amplification. Clones were read by immunoSEQ multiplex PCR, and TCRdb kept only the in-frame ones, dropping some. For V, J and clone size, that table is used; D and trimming come from the DNA. The sample carries roughly 230,000 clones, roughly 84% recorded once. Those enrolled in Seattle joined during active infection and were followed longitudinally afterward.

The J gene is TRBJ1-1, the V gene TRBV7-8, with 7 bases aligning to TRBD1. The receptor's source is a woman of 80 years or more with COVID-19, enrolled during active disease. Sequences were obtained from peripheral blood. The CDR3 nucleotides are TGTGCCAGCAGCATAACTCAGGGGGTGAACACTGAAGCTTTCTTT. It specifies CASSITQGVNTEAFF.